The clone carrying this TCR beta chain was found once. Its antigen is currently unknown. Amplification used 60 Vbeta primers and 13 Jbeta primers. Clones were read by immunoSEQ multiplex PCR, and TCRdb kept only the in-frame ones, dropping some. The top ten hold about 2.8% of the sample, which has 150,000 to 180,000 clones, approximately 72% seen once. From germline, CDR1 is MNHEY and CDR2 SMNVEV (reference sequence). Trimming left V 7 bases short and J 4 bases short, with 13 bases between. The CDR3 consists of 13 residues. The data were obtained in a study of cytomegalovirus exposure and HLA in healthy donors. Study findings and constraints: Later findings reportedly placed an Asian-associated ancestry cluster below the approximately 620-donor mean for N-insertions. Within an earlier analysis, most TCR beta V segments proved productive either about 90% or about 30% of the time.

The sequencing sample was made of PBMCs. The J gene is TRBJ1-1, the V gene TRBV27; TRBD1 is a possible D gene (5 bases). This TCR came from a man aged 18 to 35 in good health and CMV-seronegative. CDR3 amino acids: CASTRGGTTEAFF. In DNA, the CDR3 is TGTGCCAGCACTCGCGGAGGGACCACTGAAGCTTTCTTT.